This TCR beta chain derives from a study of T cell responses to AZD1222 COVID-19 vaccine. Points on this clone: The antigen remains undetermined.

Produced via immunoSEQ multiplex PCR; TCRdb's table is partial and in-frame only. The sample includes approximately 140,000 clones, 85% to 95% of them seen just once. CDR1 is MDHEN and CDR2 is SYDVKM in the germline V gene. The CDR3 consists of 14 residues. Trimming took off 5 bases at V and 0 bases at J, with 10 bases between the two ends. Overall study findings and caveats: When two AZD1222 doses had been given, Spike-specific TCR breadth and depth rose.

The TCR comes from an adult in good health. The sequencing here drew on peripheral blood, taken on day 0 of MenACWY control vaccination. The rearrangement links TRBV28 to TRBJ1-1, with unresolved D. Here the CDR3 reads CASSGGPLNTEAFF. CDR3 bases: TGTGCCAGCAGTGGTGGCCCTCTGAACACTGAAGCTTTCTTT.